This T cell receptor beta chain was documented in a study of blood T cell repertoires in COVID-19. About the research overall: Acute and convalescent COVID-19 specimens originated in the United States, Italy and Spain.

Trimming took 4 bases from V and 5 from J, leaving 9 bases between them. CDR1 and CDR2 from the germline V gene are KGHSH and LQKENI. The CDR3 spans 13 residues. Original processing methods: By means of reference gene primer amplification, nucleated cell counts were estimated. Only in-frame clones appear in the TCRdb table, and some are missing; sequencing was by immunoSEQ multiplex PCR. The V and J calls and clone size were taken over from that table, and D and trimming were inferred from the DNA. The table includes more than 350,000 clones, 80% to 90% detected once. This clone has just one count. The participants were between roughly 18 and 90 years old and came from under 25 US areas.

This receptor was identified in a man aged 18-30 years who had recovered from COVID-19. The V gene is TRBV18, the J gene TRBJ1-5, with D perhaps TRBD1 (5 bases). The source material was PBMCs or T cells enriched from blood (not recorded which). The CDR3 protein is CASSRGRDQPQHF. The CDR3 bases are TGTGCCAGCTCACGGGGCAGGGATCAGCCCCAGCATTTT.